This T cell receptor beta chain was documented in a study of blood T cell repertoires in COVID-19. In the study overall: The United States, Italy and Spain provided the acute and convalescent COVID-19 samples.

The germline V gene encodes CDR1 LNHDA and CDR2 SQIVND (reference sequence). The CDR3 is 14 amino acids. Between the trimmed V and J ends, which lost 5 bases and 5 bases, there was a span of 13 bases. The method was immunoSEQ multiplex PCR; TCRdb's version includes in-frame clones alone and lacks a portion of them. The sample contains over 400,000 clones, less than 90% of which appear only once. The J gene is TRBJ1-5, the V gene TRBV19; D ambiguous. The sequence came from a woman aged 50 to 60 with COVID-19, enrolled during active disease. The specimen sequenced was peripheral blood. The CDR3 reads CASSLRQIDQPQHF. The CDR3 nucleotides are TGTGCCAGTAGTCTCAGGCAGATAGATCAGCCCCAGCATTTT.